Here is one T cell receptor beta chain with its context. This specimen belongs to a study of blood T cell repertoires in COVID-19. Study overall: Both acute and convalescent COVID-19 samples were obtained from the United States, Italy and Spain. The cDNA or gDNA used as material had been derived from T cells, B-cell-depleted T cells, or PBMCs.

Original processing notes: Nucleated cell counts were estimated from reference gene primer amplification. Only in-frame clones appear in the TCRdb table, and some are missing; sequencing was by immunoSEQ multiplex PCR. V, J and clone size derive from that table, while D and trimming were established from the DNA sequence. The sample shows around 100,000 clones, roughly nine tenths of them seen only once. The CDR3 has 17 amino acids. Losses at the gene ends were 1 base for V and 5 bases for J; bases not matched to a gene: 12. CDR1 and CDR2 (germline): SGHVS, FNYEAQ. The genes are TRBV7-6 and TRBJ2-5; 8 positions match TRBD2. The clonotype was recovered from a man aged 45 to 65 in a cohort sampled during active COVID-19. The specimen sequenced was peripheral blood. The CDR3 DNA reads as TGTGCCAGCAGCTTAGGAGAACGCCGGGGGGGCCTGGAGACCCAGTACTTC. Translation: CASSLGERRGGLETQYF.